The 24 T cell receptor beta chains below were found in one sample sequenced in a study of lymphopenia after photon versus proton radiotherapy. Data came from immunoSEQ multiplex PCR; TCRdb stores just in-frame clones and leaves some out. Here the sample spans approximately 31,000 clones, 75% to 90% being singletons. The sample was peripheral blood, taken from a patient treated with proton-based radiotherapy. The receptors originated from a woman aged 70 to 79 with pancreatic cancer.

The chain's CDR3 is CASSEGVTSGTNEQFF. The CDR3 region has the DNA TGTGCCAGCAGTGAAGGGGTGACTAGCGGCACCAATGAGCAGTTCTTC. The chain combines TRBV6-4 with TRBJ2-1; TRBD2 aligns across 9 bases. Germline CDR1 MRHNA, CDR2 SNTAGT. CDR3 length: 16 amino acids. V lost 3 bases and J lost 6; bases outside the gene matches: 9.

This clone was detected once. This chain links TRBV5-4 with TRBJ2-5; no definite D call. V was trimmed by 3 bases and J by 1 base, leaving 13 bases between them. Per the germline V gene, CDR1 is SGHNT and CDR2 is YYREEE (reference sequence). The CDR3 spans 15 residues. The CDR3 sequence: CASSSRTLGQETQYF. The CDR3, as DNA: TGTGCCAGCAGCTCAAGGACGCTTGGCCAAGAGACCCAGTACTTC.

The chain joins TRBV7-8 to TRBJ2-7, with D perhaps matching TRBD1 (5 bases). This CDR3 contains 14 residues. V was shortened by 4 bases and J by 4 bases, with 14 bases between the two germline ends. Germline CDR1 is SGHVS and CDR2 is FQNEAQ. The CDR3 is CASSSWGISYEQYF. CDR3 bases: TGTGCCAGCAGCTCCTGGGGCATTTCTTACGAGCAGTACTTC. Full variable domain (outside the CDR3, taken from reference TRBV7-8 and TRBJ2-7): GAGVSQSPRYKVAKRGQDVALRCDPISGHVSLFWYQQALGQGPEFLTYFQNEAQLDKSGLPSDRFFAERPEGSVSTLKIQRTQQEDSAVYLCASSSWGISYEQYFGPGTRLTVT.

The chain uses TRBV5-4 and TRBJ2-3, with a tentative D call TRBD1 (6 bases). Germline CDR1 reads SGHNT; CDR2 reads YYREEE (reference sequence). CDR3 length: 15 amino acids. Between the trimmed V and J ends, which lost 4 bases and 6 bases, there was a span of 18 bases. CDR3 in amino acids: CASSMGHRNVDTQYF. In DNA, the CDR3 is TGTGCCAGCAGCATGGGACATCGAAATGTCGATACGCAGTATTTT.

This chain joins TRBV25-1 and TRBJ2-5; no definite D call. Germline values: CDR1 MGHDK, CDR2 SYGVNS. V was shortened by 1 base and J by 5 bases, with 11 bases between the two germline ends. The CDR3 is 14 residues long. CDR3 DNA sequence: TGTGCCAGCAGTGAATTAGGTTCGACGGAGACCCAGTACTTC. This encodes CASSELGSTETQYF.

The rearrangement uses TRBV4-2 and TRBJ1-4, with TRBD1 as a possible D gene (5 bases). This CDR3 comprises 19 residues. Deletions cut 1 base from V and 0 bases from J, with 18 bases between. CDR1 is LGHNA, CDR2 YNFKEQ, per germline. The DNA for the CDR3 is TGTGCCAGCAGCCAAGCCATCAGGGCTCGTATTGCAACTAATGAAAAACTGTTTTTT. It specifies CASSQAIRARIATNEKLFF.

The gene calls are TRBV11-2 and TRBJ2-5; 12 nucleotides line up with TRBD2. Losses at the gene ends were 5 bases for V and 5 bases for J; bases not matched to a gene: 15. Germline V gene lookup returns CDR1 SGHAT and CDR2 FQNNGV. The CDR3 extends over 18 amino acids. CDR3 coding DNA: TGTGCCAGCAGCCCTGCGTCCACACTAGCGGGAGGAGGTGAGACCCAGTACTTC. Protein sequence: CASSPASTLAGGGETQYF. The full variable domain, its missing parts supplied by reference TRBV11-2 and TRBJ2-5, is EAGVAQSPRYKIIEKRQSVAFWCNPISGHATLYWYQQILGQGPKLLIQFQNNGVVDDSQLPKDRFSAERLKGVDSTLKIQPAKLEDSAVYLCASSPASTLAGGGETQYFGPGTRLLVL.

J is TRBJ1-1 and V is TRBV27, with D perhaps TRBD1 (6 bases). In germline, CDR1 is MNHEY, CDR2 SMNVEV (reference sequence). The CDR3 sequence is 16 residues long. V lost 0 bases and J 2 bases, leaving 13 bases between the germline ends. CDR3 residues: CASSLSRQVPNTEAFF. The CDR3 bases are TGTGCCAGCAGTTTATCCCGACAGGTGCCTAACACTGAAGCTTTCTTT.

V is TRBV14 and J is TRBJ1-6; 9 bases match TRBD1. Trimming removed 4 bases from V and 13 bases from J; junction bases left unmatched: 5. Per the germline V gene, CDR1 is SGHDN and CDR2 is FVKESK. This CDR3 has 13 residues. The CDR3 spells CASSLRQGDPLHF. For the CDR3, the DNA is TGTGCCAGCAGCCTCAGACAGGGGGACCCCCTCCACTTT.

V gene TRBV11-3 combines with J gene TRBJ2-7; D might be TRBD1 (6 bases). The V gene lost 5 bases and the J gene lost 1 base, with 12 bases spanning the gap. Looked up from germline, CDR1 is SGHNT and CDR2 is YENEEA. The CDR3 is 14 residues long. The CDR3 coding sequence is TGTGCCAGCAGCCACGGACAGTTATCCTACGAGCAGTACTTC. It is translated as CASSHGQLSYEQYF.

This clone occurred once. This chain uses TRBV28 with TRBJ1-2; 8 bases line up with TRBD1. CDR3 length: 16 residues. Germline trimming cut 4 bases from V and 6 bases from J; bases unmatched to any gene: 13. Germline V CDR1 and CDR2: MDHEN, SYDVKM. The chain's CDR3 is CASSSYLGQGNDGYTF. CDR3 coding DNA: TGTGCCAGCAGTTCATACCTAGGACAGGGAAATGATGGCTACACCTTC.

The CDR3 nucleotides read TGTGCCAGCAGTGAGCGGGAGGGCCCCTACGAGCAGTACTTC. Its translation is CASSEREGPYEQYF. V and J are TRBV2 and TRBJ2-7, with TRBD2 matching 9 bases. V lost 3 bases, J lost 2 bases, and 2 bases stayed unmatched. This CDR3 has 14 amino acids. Looked up from germline, CDR1 is SNHLY and CDR2 is FYNNEI.

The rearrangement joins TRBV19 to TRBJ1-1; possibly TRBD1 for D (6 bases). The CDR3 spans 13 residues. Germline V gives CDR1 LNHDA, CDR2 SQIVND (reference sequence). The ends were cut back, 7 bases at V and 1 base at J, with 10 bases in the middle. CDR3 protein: CASTSQGNTEAFF. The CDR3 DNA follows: TGTGCCAGTACCTCACAGGGGAACACTGAAGCTTTCTTT.

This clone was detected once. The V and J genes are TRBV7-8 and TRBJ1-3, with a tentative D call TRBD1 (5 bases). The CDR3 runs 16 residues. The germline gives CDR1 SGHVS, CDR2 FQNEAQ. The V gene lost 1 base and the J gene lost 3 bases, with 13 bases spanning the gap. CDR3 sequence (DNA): TGTGCCAGCAGCTTAGGTTTTTCAGGGTTTGGAAACACCATATATTTT. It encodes CASSLGFSGFGNTIYF.

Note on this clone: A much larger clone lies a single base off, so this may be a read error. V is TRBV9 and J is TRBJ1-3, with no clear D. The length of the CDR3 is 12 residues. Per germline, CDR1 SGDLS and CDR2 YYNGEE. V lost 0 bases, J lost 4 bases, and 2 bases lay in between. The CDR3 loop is CASSVGGNTIYF. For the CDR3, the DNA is TGTGCCAGCAGCGTAGGCGGAAACACCATATATTTT. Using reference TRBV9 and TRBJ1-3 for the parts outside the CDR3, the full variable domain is DSGVTQTPKHLITATGQRVTLRCSPRSGDLSVYWYQQSLDQGLQFLIQYYNGEERAKGNILERFSAQQFPDLHSELNLSSLELGDSALYFCASSVGGNTIYFGEGSWLTVV.

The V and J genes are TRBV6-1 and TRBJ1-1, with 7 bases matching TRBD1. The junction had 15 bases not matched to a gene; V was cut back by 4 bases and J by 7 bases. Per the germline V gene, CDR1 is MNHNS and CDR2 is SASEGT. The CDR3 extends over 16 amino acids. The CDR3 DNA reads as TGTGCCAGCAGTGGTGCTACAGGGGTCACGAGAAATGAAGCTTTCTTT. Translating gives CASSGATGVTRNEAFF.

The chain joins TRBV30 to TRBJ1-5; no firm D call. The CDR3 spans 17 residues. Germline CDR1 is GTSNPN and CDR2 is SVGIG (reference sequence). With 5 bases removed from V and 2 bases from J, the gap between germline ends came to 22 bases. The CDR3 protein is CAWVSRFGGPGNQPQHF. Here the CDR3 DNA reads TGTGCCTGGGTCAGTCGTTTCGGAGGGCCGGGCAATCAGCCCCAGCATTTT.

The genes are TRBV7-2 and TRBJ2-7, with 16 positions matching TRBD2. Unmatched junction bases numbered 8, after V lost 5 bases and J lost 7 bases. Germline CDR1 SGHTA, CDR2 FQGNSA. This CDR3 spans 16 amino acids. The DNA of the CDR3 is TGTGCCAGCAGCCGGGGACTAGCGGGAGGGCTTTGGGAGCAGTACTTC. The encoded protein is CASSRGLAGGLWEQYF. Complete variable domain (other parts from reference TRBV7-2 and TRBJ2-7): GAGVSQSPSNKVTEKGKDVELRCDPISGHTALYWYRQSLGQGLEFLIYFQGNSAPDKSGLPSDRFSAERTGGSVSTLTIQRTQQEDSAVYLCASSRGLAGGLWEQYFGPGTRLTVT.

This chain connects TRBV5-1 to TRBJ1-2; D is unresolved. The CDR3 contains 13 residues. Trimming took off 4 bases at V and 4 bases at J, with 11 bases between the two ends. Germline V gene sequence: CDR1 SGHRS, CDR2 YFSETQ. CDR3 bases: TGCGCCAGCAGCCCCCCCGGGATCTATGGCTACACCTTC. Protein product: CASSPPGIYGYTF.

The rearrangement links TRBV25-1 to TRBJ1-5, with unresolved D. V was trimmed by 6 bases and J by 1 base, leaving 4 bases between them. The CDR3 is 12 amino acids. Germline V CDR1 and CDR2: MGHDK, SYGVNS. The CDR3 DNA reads TGTGCCAGCAGGGGGAGCAATCAGCCCCAGCATTTT. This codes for CASRGSNQPQHF. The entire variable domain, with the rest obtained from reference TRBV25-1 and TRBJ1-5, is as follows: EADIYQTPRYLVIGTGKKITLECSQTMGHDKMYWYQQDPGMELHLIHYSYGVNSTEKGDLSSESTVSRIRTEHFPLTLESARPSHTSQYLCASRGSNQPQHFGDGTRLSIL.

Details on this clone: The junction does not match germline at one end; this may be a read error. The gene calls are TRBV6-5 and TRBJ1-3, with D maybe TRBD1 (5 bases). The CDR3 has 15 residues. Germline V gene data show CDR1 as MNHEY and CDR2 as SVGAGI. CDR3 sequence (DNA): TGTGCCAGCAGGACCGGGACGGCCTCTGGAAACACCATACATTTT. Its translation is CASRTGTASGNTIHF.

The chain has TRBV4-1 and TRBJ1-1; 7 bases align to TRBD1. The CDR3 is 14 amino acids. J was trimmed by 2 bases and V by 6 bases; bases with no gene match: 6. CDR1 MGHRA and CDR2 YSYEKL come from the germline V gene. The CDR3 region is CASSPGTANTEAFF. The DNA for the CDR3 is TGCGCCAGCAGTCCCGGGACAGCCAACACTGAAGCTTTCTTT.

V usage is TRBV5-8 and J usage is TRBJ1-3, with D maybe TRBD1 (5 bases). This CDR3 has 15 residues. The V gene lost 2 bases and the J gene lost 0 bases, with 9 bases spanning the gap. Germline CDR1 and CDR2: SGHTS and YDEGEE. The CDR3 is CASSFAGFSGNTIYF. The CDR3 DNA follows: TGTGCCAGCAGCTTTGCAGGGTTCTCTGGAAACACCATATATTTT.

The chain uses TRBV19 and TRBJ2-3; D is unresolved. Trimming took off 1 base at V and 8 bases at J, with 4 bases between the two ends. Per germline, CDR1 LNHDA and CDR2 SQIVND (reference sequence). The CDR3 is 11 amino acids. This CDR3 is CASSIGATQYF. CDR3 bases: TGTGCCAGTAGTATAGGTGCTACGCAGTATTTT.